One sample yielded the 5 T cell receptor beta chains listed below, sequenced in a study of molecular identifiers for immune sequencing clone quantification. TCRdb analysed the PCR reads with MiXCR anew, one entry per CDR3 protein. The data hold 550,000 to 750,000 distinct CDR3 sequences, with 15% to 20% observed a single time. Sequencing input: naive CD8+ T cells from blood, with Jurkat cell RNA spiked in. Indicated subset: FACS-sorted CD8+CD4-CCR7+CD45RA+ naive T cells. The receptors here all came from a human donor in good health. Some libraries in this study had Jurkat cell RNA spiked in.

At least ten counts were recorded for this clonotype. J is TRBJ2-3 and V is TRBV6-2 or TRBV6-3; no clear D gene. Germline V gene sequence: CDR1 MNHEY, CDR2 SVGEGT. Between the trimmed V and J ends, which lost 2 bases and 4 bases, there was a span of 10 bases. The CDR3 totals 14 residues. CDR3 coding DNA: TGTGCCAGCAGTTACACCCCTTCCGCAGATACGCAGTATTTT. Its translation: CASSYTPSADTQYF.

The chain joins TRBV12-3 or TRBV12-4 to TRBJ2-1; D uncertain. The CDR3 length is 12 residues. The V end lost 6 bases, the J end lost 7 bases, and 10 bases lay between the germline ends. The CDR3 nucleotides read TGTGCCAGCAGCCTTAAGAGGAATGAGCAGTTCTTC. It yields the protein CASSLKRNEQFF.

The genes are TRBV19 and TRBJ1-1; 8 bases map to TRBD1. The germline CDR1 and CDR2 sequences are LNHDA and SQIVND (reference sequence). The CDR3 extends over 14 amino acids. The trim removed 1 base at V and 5 bases at J, leaving 3 bases unmatched. CDR3 nucleotides: TGTGCCAGTAGTATAGTACAGGGGGGAACTGAAGCTTTCTTT. Its translation: CASSIVQGGTEAFF.

This clonotype was counted many times. The chain has TRBV7-2 and TRBJ2-7; a possible D gene is TRBD2 (6 bases). The CDR3 length is 14 residues. Trimming removed 4 bases from V and 3 bases from J, with 13 bases in between. The germline CDR1 and CDR2 sequences are SGHTA and FQGNSA. The DNA of the CDR3 is TGTGCCAGCAGCTCCACGGTGGGGGGCTACGAGCAGTACTTC. Translating gives CASSSTVGGYEQYF. The full variable domain, rest sourced from reference TRBV7-2 and TRBJ2-7, is GAGVSQSPSNKVTEKGKDVELRCDPISGHTALYWYRQSLGQGLEFLIYFQGNSAPDKSGLPSDRFSAERTGGSVSTLTIQRTQQEDSAVYLCASSSTVGGYEQYFGPGTRLTVT.

This clonotype was picked up one time. The V call is TRBV5-6, the J call TRBJ2-5, with 10 bases identical to TRBD1. CDR1 and CDR2 (germline): SGHDT, YYEEEE. The J segment lost 4 bases and the V segment lost 4 bases, leaving 7 bases of the junction unmatched. CDR3 length: 15 amino acids. The CDR3: CASSAGTGVRETQYF. The CDR3 DNA reads as TGTGCCAGCAGCGCCGGGACAGGGGTAAGAGAGACCCAGTACTTC.